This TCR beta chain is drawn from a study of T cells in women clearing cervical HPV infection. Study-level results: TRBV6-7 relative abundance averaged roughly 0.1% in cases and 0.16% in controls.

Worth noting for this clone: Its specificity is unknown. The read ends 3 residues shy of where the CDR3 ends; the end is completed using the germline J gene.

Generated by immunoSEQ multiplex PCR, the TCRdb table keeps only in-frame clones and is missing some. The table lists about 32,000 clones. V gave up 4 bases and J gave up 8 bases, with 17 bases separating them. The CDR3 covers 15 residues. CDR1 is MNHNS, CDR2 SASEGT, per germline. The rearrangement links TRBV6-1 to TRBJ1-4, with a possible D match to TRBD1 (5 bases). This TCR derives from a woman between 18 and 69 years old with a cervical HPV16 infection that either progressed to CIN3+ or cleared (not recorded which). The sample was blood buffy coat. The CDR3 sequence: CASSALGRAGEKLFF. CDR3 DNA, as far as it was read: TGTGCCAGCAGTGCCCTAGGACGGGCAGGGGAAAAA.